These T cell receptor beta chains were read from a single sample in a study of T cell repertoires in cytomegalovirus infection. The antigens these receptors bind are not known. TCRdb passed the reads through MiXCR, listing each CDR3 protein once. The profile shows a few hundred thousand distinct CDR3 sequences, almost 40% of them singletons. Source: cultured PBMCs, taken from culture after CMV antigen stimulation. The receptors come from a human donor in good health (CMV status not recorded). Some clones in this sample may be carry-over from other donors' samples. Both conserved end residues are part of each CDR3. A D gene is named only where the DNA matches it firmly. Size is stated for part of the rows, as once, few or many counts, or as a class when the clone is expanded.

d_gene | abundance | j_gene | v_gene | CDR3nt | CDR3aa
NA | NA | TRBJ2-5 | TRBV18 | TGTGCCAGTCAGGAGAGGGTCCGAGAGACCCAGTACTTC | CASQERVRETQYF
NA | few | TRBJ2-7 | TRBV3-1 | TGTGCCAGCAGCCCGGACGGTCCCTACGAGCAGTACTTC | CASSPDGPYEQYF
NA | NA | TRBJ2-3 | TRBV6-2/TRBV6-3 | TGTGCCAGCAGAAACCGACAGGTTAGGGGCACAGATACGCAGTATTTT | CASRNRQVRGTDTQYF
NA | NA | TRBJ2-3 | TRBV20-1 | TGCAGTGCTTGGGGTGGAACTCCGGGAAATACGCAGTATTTT | CSAWGGTPGNTQYF
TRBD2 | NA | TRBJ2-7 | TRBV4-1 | TGCGCCAGCAGCCTCGGGGCAGCCGGGACTAGCGGGGGCTACGAGCAGTACTTC | CASSLGAAGTSGGYEQYF
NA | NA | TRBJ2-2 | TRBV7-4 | TGTGCCAGCCCAGCGCGGACCGGGGAGCTGGTTTTT | CASPARTGELVF
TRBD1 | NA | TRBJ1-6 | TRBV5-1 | TGCGCCAGCAGCACCGGACAGGGACGTAATTCACCCCTCCACTTT | CASSTGQGRNSPLHF
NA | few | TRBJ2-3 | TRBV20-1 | TGCAGTGCTCGGCCAGGACCAGATACGCAGTATTTT | CSARPGPDTQYF
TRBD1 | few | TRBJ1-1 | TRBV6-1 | TGTGCCAGCAGTGCTCGGACAGGGGCGAACACTGAAGCTTTCTTT | CASSARTGANTEAFF
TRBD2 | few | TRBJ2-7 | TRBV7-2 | TGTGCCAGCAACTCGGTAGCGGGTCCCTACGAGCAGTACTTC | CASNSVAGPYEQYF
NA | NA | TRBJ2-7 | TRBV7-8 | TGTGCCAGCAGCCGACTGGGACATGAATCCTACGAGCAGTACTTC | CASSRLGHESYEQYF
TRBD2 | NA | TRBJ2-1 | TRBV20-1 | TGCAGTGCTAGTAGAAGCGGGGGGGCCTCCTACAATGAGCAGTTCTTC | CSASRSGGASYNEQFF
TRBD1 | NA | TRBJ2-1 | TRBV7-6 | TGTGCCAGCAGCGCCTCGGACAGGGGACAGCGGCCCGCCTACAATGAGCAGTTCTTC | CASSASDRGQRPAYNEQFF
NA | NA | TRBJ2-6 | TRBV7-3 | TGTGCCAGCAGCTGGCAGGGGGCCAACGTCCTGACTTTC | CASSWQGANVLTF
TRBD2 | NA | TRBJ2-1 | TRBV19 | TGTGCCAGTAGTCGCCGGGGAGGGGCGCAGAATGAGCAGTTCTTC | CASSRRGGAQNEQFF
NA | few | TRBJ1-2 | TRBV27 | TGTGCCAGCAGCTCGGGACACCTAATCGGTGGCTACACCTTC | CASSSGHLIGGYTF
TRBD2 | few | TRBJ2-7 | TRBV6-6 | TGTGCCAGCCTCTACGGGCGGGGGGGCTACGAGCAGTACTTC | CASLYGRGGYEQYF
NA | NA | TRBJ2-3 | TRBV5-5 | TGTGCCAGCAGCTTGGCCGCAGGCGGGAGCACAGATACGCAGTATTTT | CASSLAAGGSTDTQYF
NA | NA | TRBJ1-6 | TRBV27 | TGTGCCAGCAGTTCGACAGGACCCTATAATTCACCCCTCCACTTT | CASSSTGPYNSPLHF
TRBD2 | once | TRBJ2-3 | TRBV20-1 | TGCAGTGCTAGAGGGTTCCTAGCGGGAGATGGGTTGAGCCATTTT | CSARGFLAGDGLSHF
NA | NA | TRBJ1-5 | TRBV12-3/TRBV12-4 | TGTGCCAGCAGTCCACGGACAGTTCAGCCCCAGCATTTT | CASSPRTVQPQHF
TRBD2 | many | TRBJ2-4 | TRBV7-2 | TGTGCCAGCAGCTTAGAGCGGGGCCGCAAAAACATTCAGTACTTC | CASSLERGRKNIQYF
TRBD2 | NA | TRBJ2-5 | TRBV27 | TGTGCCAGCAGTTTGCGAAGTAGGGCTAGCGGGATCAAAGAGACCCAGTACTTC | CASSLRSRASGIKETQYF
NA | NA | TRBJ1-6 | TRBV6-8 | TGTGCCAGCAGTGTAGGCGGGGATGGAAATTCACCCCTCCACTTT | CASSVGGDGNSPLHF
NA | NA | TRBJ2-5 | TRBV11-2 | TGTGCCAGCAGCTTTGGACCAGCGGCGGAGACCCAGTACTTC | CASSFGPAAETQYF
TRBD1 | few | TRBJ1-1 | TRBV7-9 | TGTGCCAGCAGCTTAGGGACAGGGAGGGGGACTGAAGCTTTCTTT | CASSLGTGRGTEAFF
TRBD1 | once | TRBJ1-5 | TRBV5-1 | TGCGCCAGCAGCACAACAGGGGTCAATCAGCCCCAGCATTTT | CASSTTGVNQPQHF
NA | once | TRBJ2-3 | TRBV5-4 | TGTGCCAGCAGCCGGAAACCTGAGTACTCTAGCACAGATACGCAGTATTTT | CASSRKPEYSSTDTQYF
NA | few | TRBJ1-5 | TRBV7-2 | TGTGCCAGCAGCGTCCCGAGCCAGCCCCAGCATTTT | CASSVPSQPQHF
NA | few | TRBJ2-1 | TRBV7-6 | TGTGCCAGCAGCTTATTTCCCACCGAGCAGTTCTTC | CASSLFPTEQFF
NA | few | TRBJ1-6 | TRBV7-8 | TGTGCCAGCAGCCGGGGACGGAATAATTCACCCCTCCACTTT | CASSRGRNNSPLHF
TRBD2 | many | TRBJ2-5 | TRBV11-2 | TGTGCCAGCAGCTCGGGACTAGCCACCAACCAACAAGAGACCCAGTACTTC | CASSSGLATNQQETQYF
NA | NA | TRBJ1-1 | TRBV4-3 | TGCGCCAGCAGCCGCACAATGCAGGGCGAAGCTTTCTTT | CASSRTMQGEAFF
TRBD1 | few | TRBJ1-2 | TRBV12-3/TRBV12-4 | TGTGCCAGCAGCCTCGCCCTGACAGGGGGGGATGGCTACACCTTC | CASSLALTGGDGYTF
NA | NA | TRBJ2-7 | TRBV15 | TGTGCCACCAGCAGAGGACTAGGGTACGAGCAGTACTTC | CATSRGLGYEQYF
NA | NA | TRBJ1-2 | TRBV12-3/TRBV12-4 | TGTGCCAGCAGTTTAGGGCAGTCTCTCTATGGCTACACCTTC | CASSLGQSLYGYTF
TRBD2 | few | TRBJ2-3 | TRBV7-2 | TGTGCCAGCAGCTTATCGGGACTAGCGGGAGGGGAAAACACAGATACGCAGTATTTT | CASSLSGLAGGENTDTQYF
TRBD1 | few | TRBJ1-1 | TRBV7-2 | TGTGCCAGCAGCTTCCGGGACAGGGACGCTGAAGCTTTCTTT | CASSFRDRDAEAFF
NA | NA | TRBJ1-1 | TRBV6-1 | TGTGCCAGCAGTTACGGGTTGGACACTGAAGCTTTCTTT | CASSYGLDTEAFF
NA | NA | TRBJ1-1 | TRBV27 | TGTGCCAGCAGTTTACGACCAGAGGGGACTGAAGCTTTCTTT | CASSLRPEGTEAFF
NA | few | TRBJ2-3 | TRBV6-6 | TGTGCCAGCAGTTACACCCGCCCACGTCTAGCGTTGACGCAGTATTTT | CASSYTRPRLALTQYF
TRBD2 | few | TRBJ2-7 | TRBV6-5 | TGTGCCAGCAGTTTGAGCGGGAGAACCCACGAGCAGTACTTC | CASSLSGRTHEQYF
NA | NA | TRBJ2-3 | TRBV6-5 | TGTGCCAGCAGTTATGGGGGTACGAGCACAGATACGCAGTATTTT | CASSYGGTSTDTQYF
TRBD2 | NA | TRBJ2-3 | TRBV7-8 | TGTGCCAGCAGCTTTTTAGCGGGGGGGCGATCAGATACGCAGTATTTT | CASSFLAGGRSDTQYF
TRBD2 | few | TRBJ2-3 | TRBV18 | TGTGCCAGCTCCCCGAGACTAGCGGGGGAAGATACGCAGTATTTT | CASSPRLAGEDTQYF
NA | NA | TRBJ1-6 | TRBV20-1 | TGCAGTGCTAGGCAGGGAAGCTCCTATAATTCACCCCTCCACTTT | CSARQGSSYNSPLHF
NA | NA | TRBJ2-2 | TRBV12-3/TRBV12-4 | TGTGCCAGCAGTTACCGTTCCAACACCGGGGAGCTGTTTTTT | CASSYRSNTGELFF
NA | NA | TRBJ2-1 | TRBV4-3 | TGCGCCAGCAGGTTCCCCAGGAGCCACAATGAGCAGTTCTTC | CASRFPRSHNEQFF
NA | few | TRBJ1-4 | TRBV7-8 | TGTGCCAGCAGCTTAGGGGCCGGGACGGCTGAAAAACTGTTTTTT | CASSLGAGTAEKLFF
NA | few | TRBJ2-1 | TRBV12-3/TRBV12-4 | TGTGCCAGCAGTTTAAAGGCCCCCAATGAGCAGTTCTTC | CASSLKAPNEQFF
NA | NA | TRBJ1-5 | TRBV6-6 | TGTGCCAGCAGTTACTCGATGGGGCTCAGGCAGCCCCAGCATTTT | CASSYSMGLRQPQHF
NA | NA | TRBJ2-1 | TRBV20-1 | TGCAGTGCTAGTCCGGGGCAGGAAACCTACAATGAGCAGTTCTTC | CSASPGQETYNEQFF
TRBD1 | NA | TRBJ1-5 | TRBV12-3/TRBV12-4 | TGTGCCAGCAGACGTACCGGGACAGGGGGTCAGCCCCAGCATTTT | CASRRTGTGGQPQHF
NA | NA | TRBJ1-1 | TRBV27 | TGTGCCAGCAGTTTTGGGCAGGGTGAGAGGGGGACTGAAGCTTTCTTT | CASSFGQGERGTEAFF
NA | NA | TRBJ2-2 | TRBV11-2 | TGTGCCAGCAGCCCCGGTAACCGGGACACCGGGGAGCTGTTTTTT | CASSPGNRDTGELFF
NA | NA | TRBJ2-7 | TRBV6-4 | TGTGCCAGCAGTGACTCGCCAGGGAACGGTATGAGCTACGAGCAGTACTTC | CASSDSPGNGMSYEQYF
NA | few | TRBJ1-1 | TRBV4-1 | TGCGCCAGCAGCCACGCCGGAGAGAACACTGAAGCTTTCTTT | CASSHAGENTEAFF